Listed below are T cell receptor beta chains from one sample, sequenced in a study of technical replicates of blood from a few donors. The protocol was immunoSEQ multiplex PCR, while the TCRdb copy is restricted to in-frame clones and leaves out a portion. The sample records around 79,000 clones, about 91% being singletons. Sequences were obtained from T cells isolated from PBMCs. The receptors derive from a human donor in good health. The CDR3 runs from the conserved cysteine through the conserved F or W. D genes are given only for firm matches. Clone size is shown for a subset of rows, as once, few, many or a class of expanded clone.

CDR3nt,CDR3aa,j_gene,d_gene,v_gene,abundance
TGTGCCAGCAAGGGGTTTACGTACAATGAGCAGTTCTTC,CASKGFTYNEQFF,TRBJ2-1,-,TRBV28,once
TGTGCCAGCAGCCTGAGACAGGGAGAAGAGACCCAGTACTTC,CASSLRQGEETQYF,TRBJ2-5,TRBD1,TRBV7-9,-
TGTGCCAGCAGTGAAGCGCGGCTAGCGGGAGTGTGGTATTTT,CASSEARLAGVWYF,TRBJ2-3,TRBD2,TRBV2,-
TGTGCCAGCTCACCGGGGACAGGCCCCGAATATGGCTACACCTTC,CASSPGTGPEYGYTF,TRBJ1-2,TRBD1,TRBV18,-
TGCGCCAGCAGCTTGGCCCCTAGCGGGGATTTGACAGATACGCAGTATTTT,CASSLAPSGDLTDTQYF,TRBJ2-3,TRBD2,TRBV5-1,-
TGCGCCAGCAGCCAGGCACAGGGGGCTGAGACTGAAGCTTTCTTT,CASSQAQGAETEAFF,TRBJ1-1,TRBD1,TRBV4-1,-
TGTGCCAGCAGCTACTCTCCCCTTGACAGGGGGCAAGAGACCCAGTACTTC,CASSYSPLDRGQETQYF,TRBJ2-5,TRBD1,TRBV5-8,-
TGCGCCAGCAGTGAGTCACAACAGCCCCAGCATTTT,CASSESQQPQHF,TRBJ1-5,-,TRBV10-1,-
TGTGCCAGCAGCCCGACGTCGGGGGGTAAGACTGAAGCTTTCTTT,CASSPTSGGKTEAFF,TRBJ1-1,-,TRBV9,-
TGTGCCAGCAGCCCGACCTTGGGGGGGACTATTAAAAACATTCAGTACTTC,CASSPTLGGTIKNIQYF,TRBJ2-4,TRBD2,TRBV7-8,-
TGTGCCAGCAGCTCTGACAGGGACTATGGCTACACCTTC,CASSSDRDYGYTF,TRBJ1-2,TRBD1,TRBV6-6,-
TGTGCCAGCACACTAGCGCCTAGCACAGATACGCAGTATTTT,CASTLAPSTDTQYF,TRBJ2-3,TRBD2,TRBV6-1,-
TGTGCCAGCAGCCCCCTTCTACGGGGGAAAGAGACCCAGTACTTC,CASSPLLRGKETQYF,TRBJ2-5,-,TRBV4-2,-
TGTGCCAGCAGCGTAGGCAGGCTCCAGGGAGAGCAGTACTTC,CASSVGRLQGEQYF,TRBJ2-7,-,TRBV9,-
TGCGCCAGCAGCCAAGGGGTGGCTTCACCCCTCCACTTT,CASSQGVASPLHF,TRBJ1-6,-,TRBV5-1,-
TGCGCCAGCAGCTCCCGGACAGCCAGCAGGAACACTGAAGCTTTCTTT,CASSSRTASRNTEAFF,TRBJ1-1,-,TRBV5-1,-
TGCGCCAGCAGCTTGCCCACACAGGGCTCTGGAAACACCATATATTTT,CASSLPTQGSGNTIYF,TRBJ1-3,-,TRBV5-1,-
TGTGCCAGCAGCTATCGTAGCGGGAGAGGCGAGCAGTACTTC,CASSYRSGRGEQYF,TRBJ2-7,TRBD2,TRBV7-9,-
TGCGCCAGCAGCTGGACTAGCGGAAGCACAGATACGCAGTATTTT,CASSWTSGSTDTQYF,TRBJ2-3,TRBD2,TRBV5-1,-
TGCGCCAGCAGCTTGGGGTTGGGCGGGAGATCCTACGAGCAGTACTTC,CASSLGLGGRSYEQYF,TRBJ2-7,TRBD2,TRBV5-1,-
TGTGCCACCAGCAGCGCCAGGGAAAGCATCGAGCAGTACTTC,CATSSARESIEQYF,TRBJ2-7,-,TRBV15,-
TGTGCCAGCACCGTGACTAGCGGGAGAGTAAATGAGCAGTTCTTC,CASTVTSGRVNEQFF,TRBJ2-1,TRBD2,TRBV28,once
TGTGCCAGCAGCACCGGGACAGGGGGTTTTCTCTATGGCTACACCTTC,CASSTGTGGFLYGYTF,TRBJ1-2,TRBD1,TRBV27,-
TGTGCCAGCAGCCCGGGGGGACGCGGCGGCGAGCAGTACTTC,CASSPGGRGGEQYF,TRBJ2-7,TRBD2,TRBV5-4,-
TGTGCCAGCAGACCCTGGGGCCGAAGTAACTATGGCTACACCTTC,CASRPWGRSNYGYTF,TRBJ1-2,-,TRBV11-1,-
TGTGCCAGCAGTTGGGTAGCGGGCACAGATACGCAGTATTTT,CASSWVAGTDTQYF,TRBJ2-3,-,TRBV28,-
TGTGCCAGCACCGCACTCGGGAACACTGAAGCTTTCTTT,CASTALGNTEAFF,TRBJ1-1,-,TRBV6-5,once
TGTGCCAGCAGTGCTCCGGGACTAAACTACAATGAGCAGTTCTTC,CASSAPGLNYNEQFF,TRBJ2-1,TRBD2,TRBV27,-
TGTGCCAGCAGCCGGGACACAGGCTCTGGAAACACCATATATTTT,CASSRDTGSGNTIYF,TRBJ1-3,-,TRBV5-4,-
TGTGCCTCCCAAGTGACAGGGTCTGGAAACACCATATATTTT,CASQVTGSGNTIYF,TRBJ1-3,TRBD1,TRBV30,-
TGCGCCAGCAGCTTGGCCAGGGGTGGAGGCTACACCTTC,CASSLARGGGYTF,TRBJ1-2,-,TRBV5-1,-
TGTGCCAGTAGTCTAAGGACTAGCGCGTACACCGGGGAGCTGTTTTTT,CASSLRTSAYTGELFF,TRBJ2-2,TRBD2,TRBV19,-
TGTGCCAGCAGTGAGGGCCAGGCCCTGACCGGGCAGTACTTC,CASSEGQALTGQYF,TRBJ2-7,-,TRBV6-1,-
TGCGCCAGCAGCTTAACAGGGCTTGGCGGGGGCGATGAGCAGTTCTTC,CASSLTGLGGGDEQFF,TRBJ2-1,-,TRBV5-1,few
TGTGCCAGCAGTCTAGGGGGGGGACCCCAAGAGACCCAGTACTTC,CASSLGGGPQETQYF,TRBJ2-5,-,TRBV6-6,-
TGTGCCATCAGTGAACGCAGGGTGGGCACTGAAGCTTTCTTT,CAISERRVGTEAFF,TRBJ1-1,-,TRBV10-3,-
TGCGCCAGCGGTGACCTGACAGGGTTAAATTCACCCCTCCACTTT,CASGDLTGLNSPLHF,TRBJ1-6,TRBD1,TRBV4-1,-
TGTGCCAGCAGCCAAGTAATGAACACTGAAGCTTTCTTT,CASSQVMNTEAFF,TRBJ1-1,-,TRBV14,-
TGTGCCAGCAGTCCGACTAGCGAGTACGAGCAGTACTTC,CASSPTSEYEQYF,TRBJ2-7,TRBD2,TRBV13,-
TGTGCCAGCAGCCCAGAAATTGGTGTATCGGGGGAGACCCAGTACTTC,CASSPEIGVSGETQYF,TRBJ2-5,-,TRBV4-2,-
TGTGCCACCAGGGGACTAGCGGGACCCAGCTCCTACAATGAGCAGTTCTTC,CATRGLAGPSSYNEQFF,TRBJ2-1,TRBD2,TRBV15,once
TGCGCCAGCAGCCAAGTGGACAGGGAGAACACTGAAGCTTTCTTT,CASSQVDRENTEAFF,TRBJ1-1,TRBD1,TRBV4-1,-
TGTGCCAGTACCACCGGACAGGGGCGCGAGCAGTACTTC,CASTTGQGREQYF,TRBJ2-7,TRBD1,TRBV19,-
TGTGCCATCAGCCCGACAGGGGGCTCCTACGAGCAGTACTTC,CAISPTGGSYEQYF,TRBJ2-7,TRBD1,TRBV10-3,-
TGTGCCAGCAGTGAGGGAAGCGGGAGCTCCTACGAGCAGTACTTC,CASSEGSGSSYEQYF,TRBJ2-7,TRBD2,TRBV6-4,-
TGTGCCAGCAGCGTAGACGGGAGCCCGTACGAGCAGTACTTC,CASSVDGSPYEQYF,TRBJ2-7,-,TRBV9,-
TGTGCCAGCAGCTTAGCCGTGGTCCAAACAGCAGATACGCAGTATTTT,CASSLAVVQTADTQYF,TRBJ2-3,-,TRBV7-8,-
TGTGCCAGCAGCTCCGCACGAGGGAGTAAGGGCAATCAGCCCCAGCATTTT,CASSSARGSKGNQPQHF,TRBJ1-5,-,TRBV9,-
TGTGCCAGCAGTTATAATGGACTAGCGGGAGGAAACTACAATGAGCAGTTCTTC,CASSYNGLAGGNYNEQFF,TRBJ2-1,TRBD2,TRBV28,-
TGTGCCAGCAGCCCCCAGGGGGCGCATAGTGAGCAGTTCTTC,CASSPQGAHSEQFF,TRBJ2-1,TRBD1,TRBV7-9,-
TGTGCCAGCAGTTCTCTGGGAGAACTGTTTTTT,CASSSLGELFF,TRBJ1-4,-,TRBV6-5,-
TGTGCCAGCAGTTCGGACAGGTTAAACTATGGCTACACCTTC,CASSSDRLNYGYTF,TRBJ1-2,TRBD1,TRBV6-5,-
TGTGCCAGCAGCGAGAGGACAGGGTTAAACTATGGCTACACCTTC,CASSERTGLNYGYTF,TRBJ1-2,TRBD1,TRBV2,-